The rows below give T cell receptor beta chains drawn from one sample of a study of blood T cell repertoires in COVID-19. Using immunoSEQ multiplex PCR, the repertoire was profiled, and TCRdb retains in-frame clones only, with some absent. This repertoire shows fewer than 250,000 clones, around 84% found once; its top ten account for roughly 4.5%. Material for sequencing was peripheral blood. The receptors were sampled from a man in his forties or fifties with acute or convalescent COVID-19. The CDR3 runs from the conserved cysteine through the conserved F or W. Each record gives: CDR3 length, J gene, D gene, V gene, CDR3 protein. The D gene is left open where the match is weak.

16	TRBJ2-2	.	TRBV7-7	CASSLVGGTNTGELFF
14	TRBJ1-4	TRBD1	TRBV2	CASSGNRGQEKLFF
13	TRBJ1-1	.	TRBV12-3/TRBV12-4	CASSSQGNTEAFF
14	TRBJ1-4	.	TRBV2	CASSGGGLNEKLFF
13	TRBJ1-1	TRBD1	TRBV18	CASSLQGFTEAFF
17	TRBJ1-2	TRBD1	TRBV4-1	CASSQEPHRGRRDGYTF
15	TRBJ1-2	TRBD1	TRBV27	CASSLSRTGQNGYTF
14	TRBJ2-7	.	TRBV6-2/TRBV6-3	CASSPTTALYEQYF
16	TRBJ1-4	.	TRBV25-1	CASSRDRPATNEKLFF
14	TRBJ1-5	.	TRBV6-1	CASSVDGLNQPQHF
15	TRBJ2-5	TRBD2	TRBV5-8	CASSSGSGARGTQYF
12	TRBJ1-5	TRBD1	TRBV12-3/TRBV12-4	CASGQGWQPQHF
15	TRBJ2-3	TRBD2	TRBV9	CASSFGLAGTDTQYF
15	TRBJ1-4	.	TRBV5-8	CASSLAGGPNEKLFF
14	TRBJ2-5	.	TRBV5-1	CASSLGGLRETQYF
13	TRBJ2-2	.	TRBV11-2	CASSLDMRRELFF
15	TRBJ2-5	TRBD2	TRBV20-1	CSASDSGGPAETQYF
16	TRBJ1-5	.	TRBV19	CASSIGAGWWNQPQHF
14	TRBJ2-7	TRBD1	TRBV11-2	CASSLRDSLYEQYF
15	TRBJ1-5	TRBD1	TRBV5-1	CASSLGQGANQPQHF
11	TRBJ2-5	.	TRBV30	CAWKAPETQYF
15	TRBJ1-5	TRBD1	TRBV4-1	CASSQPGQGGQPQHF
14	TRBJ1-2	.	TRBV19	CASSFSGPNYGYTF
15	TRBJ1-2	.	TRBV19	CASTTGGVTNYGYTF
15	TRBJ2-1	TRBD1	TRBV6-5	CASSPGGSSYNEQFF
15	TRBJ2-2	.	TRBV5-1	CASRPPGLDTGELFF
17	TRBJ2-3	TRBD2	TRBV5-1	CASSPWGLAGGTDTQYF
18	TRBJ2-1	TRBD2	TRBV4-1	CASSQEGLAGGQYNEQFF
14	TRBJ2-2	.	TRBV6-4	CASSLTVNTGELFF
17	TRBJ1-1	TRBD1	TRBV4-2	CASSRGQGEELNTEAFF
18	TRBJ1-5	.	TRBV4-1	CASSQDGRGVARNQPQHF
15	TRBJ1-5	.	TRBV6-5	CASSYSAASNQPQHF
15	TRBJ2-7	TRBD1	TRBV25-1	CASRGQGVGYYEQYF
16	TRBJ2-7	TRBD2	TRBV7-9	CASSSRTSGFSYEQYF
16	TRBJ2-2	TRBD2	TRBV7-6	CASSFFQRGRTGELFF
13	TRBJ1-1	.	TRBV2	CASSLTQNTEAFF
17	TRBJ2-7	.	TRBV1	CTSSQKSGQGRTYEQYF
14	TRBJ2-7	TRBD1	TRBV5-4	CASSPGDRTYEQYF
12	TRBJ1-2	.	TRBV19	CASSPAGDGYTF
15	TRBJ2-2	TRBD1	TRBV6-5	CASRPDRGNTGELFF
15	TRBJ1-3	TRBD1	TRBV11-3	CASSSGTGVGNTIYF
17	TRBJ2-3	TRBD2	TRBV2	CASTLGRLAASTDTQYF
16	TRBJ2-6	TRBD1	TRBV19	CASSKGAFSGANVLTF
16	TRBJ1-2	.	TRBV5-4	CASSFIRTQMGYGYTF
11	TRBJ1-1	TRBD1	TRBV6-5	CASRGQTEAFF
14	TRBJ1-2	.	TRBV7-2	CASSLAATNYGYTF
13	TRBJ1-2	.	TRBV18	CASSPDGDYGYTF
13	TRBJ2-1	.	TRBV5-1	CASNPSSDNEQFF
13	TRBJ1-1	.	TRBV12-3/TRBV12-4	CASSFYAGTEAFF
17	TRBJ1-2	TRBD1	TRBV2	CASSEARDRGFDYGYTF
13	TRBJ1-5	.	TRBV2	CASRPGLNQPQHF
15	TRBJ1-4	.	TRBV30	CAWRRGHSTNEKLFF
14	TRBJ1-6	TRBD1	TRBV18	CASSPSTGSSPLHF
15	TRBJ2-3	.	TRBV6-5	CASRPGGGLSQTQYF
13	TRBJ1-1	.	TRBV6-5	CASSYLSNTEAFF
13	TRBJ1-1	.	TRBV9	CASSPGGYTEAFF
16	TRBJ2-7	TRBD1	TRBV4-2	CASSQAGTGGSYEQYF
14	TRBJ2-3	.	TRBV11-2	CASSFFTTPDTQYF
17	TRBJ2-2	TRBD2	TRBV3-1/TRBV3-2	CASSQDGLAGNTGELFF